The 2 T cell receptor beta chains given below trace back to one sample, sequenced in a study of blood T cell repertoires in COVID-19. Produced via immunoSEQ multiplex PCR; TCRdb's table is partial and in-frame only. There are about 290,000 clones in the sample; around 90% occur only once, and around 1.7% lies in the top ten. The sample taken for sequencing was PBMCs or T cells enriched from blood (not recorded which). The receptors were gathered from a woman aged 40 to 50 who had recovered from COVID-19.

The chain couples TRBV5-1 to TRBJ2-1; 11 bases map to TRBD2. The V gene's germline CDR1 is SGHRS and CDR2 YFSETQ. The trim removed 2 bases at V and 0 bases at J, leaving 1 base unmatched. The CDR3 has 16 amino acids. As DNA, the CDR3 is TGCGCCAGCAGCTTTACTAGCGGGGGCTCCTACAATGAGCAGTTCTTC. Translation: CASSFTSGGSYNEQFF.

This chain uses TRBV7-2 with TRBJ1-2; TRBD1 matches 7 bases. This CDR3 spans 14 amino acids. J gave up 6 bases and V 2 bases, and 6 bases lay outside the gene matches. Germline CDR1 is SGHTA and CDR2 is FQGNSA. CDR3 region: CASSLQTGPDGYTF. CDR3 sequence (DNA): TGTGCCAGCAGCTTACAGACAGGGCCGGATGGCTACACCTTC.